A single sample gave rise to the 23 T cell receptor beta chains below, sequenced in a study of response to subunit inactivated influenza vaccine. From the RT-PCR reads, TCRdb called clonotypes with MiXCR, one entry per CDR3 protein. The sample records 650,000 to 800,000 distinct CDR3 sequences, roughly 13% being singletons. Source: PBMCs from blood, taken approximately 15 days before vaccination. These receptors were taken from a man aged 50 to 60 who received an inactivated influenza vaccine.

This chain uses TRBV20-1 with TRBJ2-7, with D possibly matching TRBD1 (5 bases). Between the trimmed V and J ends, which lost 5 bases and 1 base, there was a span of 18 bases. This CDR3 is 15 amino acids long. Germline V gives CDR1 DFQATT, CDR2 SNEGSKA (reference sequence). CDR3 sequence: CSASSHRLLSYEQYF. CDR3 DNA sequence: TGCAGTGCTTCCTCCCACAGGCTCCTTTCCTACGAGCAGTACTTC.

This clonotype was counted a few times. The CDR3, as DNA: TGTGCCAGCAGTTACTCGTACAGGCAGGTGAACACTGAAGCTTTCTTT. It yields the protein CASSYSYRQVNTEAFF. The chain links TRBV6-5 to TRBJ1-1; tentatively, D is TRBD1 (5 bases). CDR3 length equals 16 residues. Germline lookup yields CDR1 MNHEY and CDR2 SVGAGI. Between the trimmed V and J ends, which lost 0 bases and 0 bases, there was a span of 11 bases.

V and J are TRBV29-1 and TRBJ2-5; maybe TRBD2 (5 bases). The CDR3 is 15 amino acids. Between the trimmed V and J ends, which lost 6 bases and 4 bases, there was a span of 21 bases. CDR1 and CDR2 from the germline V gene are SQVTM and ANQGSEA. The CDR3 DNA reads as TGCAGCGTCGACGGGGATGGGTCATTCCGAGAGACCCAGTACTTC. Its protein is CSVDGDGSFRETQYF.

This clonotype was seen more than once but under ten times. The rearrangement joins TRBV7-2 to TRBJ1-1, with 7 bases identical to TRBD1. This CDR3 has 14 residues. CDR1 and CDR2 from the germline V gene are SGHTA and FQGNSA. J gave up 3 bases and V 5 bases, and 6 bases lay outside the gene matches. The CDR3 sequence is CASSRGGSDTEAFF. In nucleotides, the CDR3 is TGTGCCAGCAGCAGAGGGGGCAGCGACACTGAAGCTTTCTTT.

This sequence joins TRBV6-5 and TRBJ2-2, with D perhaps matching TRBD1 (6 bases). This CDR3 region has 17 residues. In germline, CDR1 is MNHEY, CDR2 SVGAGI. With 2 bases removed from V and 1 base from J, the gap between germline ends came to 14 bases. CDR3 residues: CASSYTLVTGNTGELFF. The CDR3 region has the DNA TGTGCCAGCAGTTACACCCTAGTGACAGGGAACACCGGGGAGCTGTTTTTT.

The chain combines TRBV6-5 with TRBJ2-3, with unresolved D. V was pared by 8 bases and J by 5 bases, with 5 bases between. This CDR3 contains 10 residues. Germline loops: CDR1 MNHEY, CDR2 SVGAGI. CDR3 protein: CASGIDTQYF. DNA of the CDR3: TGTGCCAGCGGAATAGATACGCAGTATTTT.

This clonotype was seen more than once but under ten times. The chain couples TRBV20-1 to TRBJ2-7; D is unclear. V lost 0 bases and J 5 bases, leaving 8 bases between the germline ends. Looked up from germline, CDR1 is DFQATT and CDR2 is SNEGSKA (reference sequence). The CDR3 extends over 12 amino acids. The CDR3 loop reads CSARDPVNEQYF. In DNA, the CDR3 is TGCAGTGCTAGAGATCCCGTAAACGAGCAGTACTTC.

Remarks on this clonotype: One junction end disagrees with the germline gene, perhaps due to a read error. This chain joins TRBV20-1 and TRBJ1-1; D unresolved. There are 13 residues in the CDR3. Germline CDR1 is DFQATT and CDR2 is SNEGSKA (reference sequence). Here the CDR3 DNA reads TGCAGTGCTAGTTCCGGGCAGAACACTGAAGCTTACTTT. It specifies CSASSGQNTEAYF.

The chain employs TRBV6-2 or TRBV6-3 and TRBJ1-1; no clear D. The germline CDR1 and CDR2 sequences are MNHEY and SVGEGT. Deletions cut 6 bases from V and 0 bases from J, with 11 bases between. The CDR3 is 14 residues long. CDR3 DNA: TGTGCCAGCAGCTCGTCTTGGATGAACACTGAAGCTTTCTTT. Protein sequence: CASSSSWMNTEAFF.

The chain has TRBV6-5 and TRBJ2-3, with 13 nucleotides matching TRBD2. From germline, CDR1 is MNHEY and CDR2 SVGAGI. CDR3 size: 17 residues. V shed 2 bases and J 2 bases; nucleotides not matched to a gene: 4. The CDR3 spells CASSYGGLAGPTDTQYF. The CDR3 region has the DNA TGTGCCAGCAGTTACGGGGGACTAGCGGGGCCCACAGATACGCAGTATTTT.

This clonotype was detected only a few times. The rearrangement joins TRBV5-1 to TRBJ1-4; 7 nucleotides line up with TRBD1. The CDR3 is 13 amino acids. Germline CDR1 and CDR2: SGHRS and YFSETQ. V trimming: 0 bases; J trimming: 12 bases; junction bases outside the gene matches: 5. This CDR3 is CASSLEGAAELFF. The CDR3 coding sequence is TGCGCCAGCAGCTTGGAGGGGGCGGCGGAACTGTTTTTT.

This clonotype was detected only a few times. The rearrangement joins TRBV7-2 to TRBJ2-1, with D unclear. Germline-derived CDR1 and CDR2 are SGHTA and FQGNSA. This CDR3 contains 15 residues. Trimming shortened V by 5 bases and J by 1 base, and 12 bases separated the two germline ends. CDR3 nucleotides: TGTGCCAGCAGCCCACTTCTGGGATCCTACAATGAGCAGTTCTTC. Its protein is CASSPLLGSYNEQFF.

V is TRBV20-1 and J is TRBJ2-1, with 9 bases that match TRBD2. This CDR3 is built from 15 residues. Germline V CDR1 and CDR2: DFQATT, SNEGSKA (reference sequence). V was pared by 5 bases and J by 4 bases, with 9 bases of the junction left unmatched. CDR3 sequence reads: CSAQPLAGSYNEQFF. In DNA form, the CDR3 reads TGCAGTGCTCAGCCCCTAGCGGGGAGTTACAATGAGCAGTTCTTC.

The J gene is TRBJ1-1, the V gene TRBV6-2 or TRBV6-3; 7 nucleotides match TRBD1. This CDR3 is built from 13 residues. Trimming cost V 3 bases and J 4 bases; bases outside gene matches: 2. Germline lookup yields CDR1 MNHEY and CDR2 SVGEGT. Here the CDR3 DNA reads TGTGCCAGCAGTTATGGGACAGCCACTGAAGCTTTCTTT. Residues: CASSYGTATEAFF.

The V and J genes are TRBV12-3 or TRBV12-4 and TRBJ2-3; no clear D. CDR3 length: 13 amino acids. V was pared by 3 bases and J by 5 bases, with 9 bases between. CDR3 loop: CASSFTTLDTQYF. The CDR3 nucleotides are TGTGCCAGCAGTTTTACGACTCTAGATACGCAGTATTTT.

This chain uses TRBV4-2 with TRBJ2-1, with 8 positions matching TRBD2. Germline-derived CDR1 and CDR2 are LGHNA and YNFKEQ. The CDR3 extends over 19 amino acids. With 6 bases clipped from V and 4 bases from J, the junction kept 20 bases outside the gene matches. The CDR3 protein is CASSRRAGDLLGKYNEQFF. The DNA of the CDR3 is TGTGCCAGCAGTCGACGAGCGGGAGACCTTTTGGGAAAATACAATGAGCAGTTCTTC.

This clonotype was counted only a few times. The gene calls are TRBV18 and TRBJ2-5; D not certain. The V end was cut by 5 bases, the J end by 4 bases, with 5 bases between. Per germline, CDR1 KGHSH and CDR2 LQKENI. The CDR3 length is 11 residues. CDR3 nucleotide sequence: TGTGCCAGCTCAGCCCTAGAGACCCAGTACTTC. This codes for CASSALETQYF.

The gene calls are TRBV11-2 and TRBJ2-3; no reliable D call. CDR3 length: 14 residues. V dropped 5 bases and J dropped 0 bases, with 9 bases sitting between them. Germline CDR1 and CDR2: SGHAT and FQNNGV. The CDR3 DNA sequence: TGTGCCAGCAGCGTCATTCCAAGCACAGATACGCAGTATTTT. It encodes CASSVIPSTDTQYF.

This clonotype was counted between two and nine times. The genes are TRBV20-1 and TRBJ1-1; weak D call: TRBD1 (6 bases). CDR1 is DFQATT, CDR2 SNEGSKA, per germline (reference sequence). The CDR3 consists of 13 residues. V dropped 3 bases and J dropped 1 base, with 9 bases sitting between them. The CDR3 coding sequence is TGCAGTGCTAGCGGACAGCCGAACACTGAAGCTTTCTTT. This encodes CSASGQPNTEAFF.

This clonotype has only a few counts. This chain joins TRBV11-2 and TRBJ2-1; the D is unclear. V was shortened by 5 bases and J by 8 bases, with 7 bases between the two germline ends. The CDR3 loop spans 11 amino acids. From germline, CDR1 is SGHAT and CDR2 FQNNGV. CDR3 sequence reads: CASSPQHEQFF. The CDR3 DNA reads as TGTGCCAGCAGCCCTCAACATGAGCAGTTCTTC.

The V and J genes are TRBV29-1 and TRBJ2-7, with a weak D call TRBD2 (5 bases). V lost 6 bases and J lost 0, with 9 bases in between. The germline CDR1 and CDR2 sequences are SQVTM and ANQGSEA. This CDR3 has 12 amino acids. The CDR3 region is CSVGESSYEQYF. As DNA, the CDR3 is TGCAGCGTCGGGGAGAGCTCCTACGAGCAGTACTTC.

This chain links TRBV10-3 with TRBJ2-3, with D perhaps matching TRBD1 (5 bases). V dropped 6 bases and J dropped 3 bases, with 7 bases sitting between them. Germline loops: CDR1 ENHRY, CDR2 SYGVKD. This CDR3 has 12 amino acids. CDR3 sequence (DNA): TGTGCCATCAGGGCAGGGACAGATACGCAGTATTTT. This gives the protein CAIRAGTDTQYF.

Many counts were recorded for this clonotype. The V and J genes are TRBV5-1 and TRBJ2-1; 13 nucleotides match TRBD2. Germline V gives CDR1 SGHRS, CDR2 YFSETQ. V shed 5 bases and J 4 bases; nucleotides not matched to a gene: 6. The CDR3 consists of 16 residues. CDR3 protein: CASRRTSGRGYNEQFF. For the CDR3, the DNA is TGCGCCAGCAGACGGACTAGCGGGAGAGGTTACAATGAGCAGTTCTTC.